Shown below are 17 T cell receptor beta chains from a single sample sequenced in a study of T-cell reconstitution after alpha-beta-depleted transplantation in children. Using unique molecular identifiers, the investigators prepared the TCRbeta library. TCRdb called the PCR reads again in MiXCR, with one record for every CDR3 protein. The sample yields 110,000 or so distinct CDR3 sequences, approximately 6% seen once. Sequenced material: PBMCs, mostly from graft donor cells, taken 360 days after TCRalphabeta/CD19-depleted stem cell transplant. The receptors were gathered from a male patient aged 2-10 years who had a stem cell transplant for acute lymphoblastic leukemia, so the T cells may come from the graft donor.

Only a few counts were recorded for this clonotype. The rearrangement uses TRBV24-1 and TRBJ1-6; no reliable D call. Trimming left V 2 bases short and J 7 bases short, with 11 bases between. The CDR3 spans 15 residues. Germline CDR1 and CDR2: KGHDR and SFDVKD. The CDR3 protein is CATSDSRASNSPLHF. In nucleotides, the CDR3 is TGTGCCACCAGTGATTCCCGGGCCTCCAATTCACCCCTCCACTTT.

This clonotype was detected a few times. The J gene is TRBJ1-2, the V gene TRBV20-1; the D is unclear. Germline V gene lookup returns CDR1 DFQATT and CDR2 SNEGSKA (reference sequence). This CDR3 comprises 14 residues. Trimming cost V 0 bases and J 0 bases, with 8 bases left between them. CDR3 nucleotide sequence: TGCAGTGCTAGAGAACAGAGACCTAACTATGGCTACACCTTC. This translates into CSAREQRPNYGYTF.

The chain carries TRBV11-2 and TRBJ2-1; 16 nucleotides agree with TRBD2. The CDR3 runs to 18 residues. Trimming removed 5 bases from V and 7 bases from J; junction bases left unmatched: 11. Germline CDR1 and CDR2: SGHAT and FQNNGV. CDR3 in amino acids: CASSPPGLAGGPGNEQFF. CDR3 in DNA: TGTGCCAGCAGCCCTCCGGGACTAGCGGGGGGGCCAGGTAATGAGCAGTTCTTC.

This clonotype was seen many times. The chain combines TRBV7-2 with TRBJ2-7; D gene uncertain. Germline CDR1 SGHTA, CDR2 FQGNSA. CDR3 size: 13 residues. V lost 4 bases and J lost 5, with 12 bases in between. Here the CDR3 DNA reads TGTGCCAGCAGCTCCCGGGTAAGCCACGAGCAGTACTTC. Translation gives CASSSRVSHEQYF. Using reference TRBV7-2 and TRBJ2-7 for the parts outside the CDR3, the full variable domain is GAGVSQSPSNKVTEKGKDVELRCDPISGHTALYWYRQSLGQGLEFLIYFQGNSAPDKSGLPSDRFSAERTGGSVSTLTIQRTQQEDSAVYLCASSSRVSHEQYFGPGTRLTVT.

The chain is built from TRBV25-1 and TRBJ2-3, with D perhaps given as TRBD1 or TRBD2 (5 bases each). Per the germline V gene, CDR1 is MGHDK and CDR2 is SYGVNS. The CDR3 is 14 amino acids. V was trimmed by 3 bases and J by 3 bases, leaving 10 bases between them. CDR3 in amino acids: CASSDHWGTDTQYF. CDR3 nucleotide sequence: TGTGCCAGCAGTGACCATTGGGGGACAGATACGCAGTATTTT.

This clonotype was seen many times. The gene calls are TRBV7-9 and TRBJ1-4, with D possibly TRBD1 on 5 matching bases. The CDR3 runs 14 residues. The germline gives CDR1 SEHNR, CDR2 FQNEAQ (reference sequence). The germline V and J ends were trimmed by 5 bases and 6 bases, with 13 bases remaining between them. The CDR3: CASSRFVGDEKLFF. CDR3 DNA sequence: TGTGCCAGCAGCCGATTCGTGGGGGATGAAAAACTGTTTTTT.

The chain couples TRBV11-2 to TRBJ2-7, with TRBD2 matching 7 bases. The V and J ends lost 4 bases and 3 bases, in that order; junction bases with no gene match: 21. In germline, CDR1 is SGHAT, CDR2 FQNNGV. The CDR3 is 19 amino acids. The CDR3 protein is CASSSSLQQAGYLFYEQYF. CDR3 nucleotide sequence: TGTGCCAGCAGCTCCAGTCTCCAACAAGCGGGATATTTGTTCTACGAGCAGTACTTC.

In its sample, this clonotype was seen many times. The chain couples TRBV2 to TRBJ1-1, with D possibly matching TRBD1 (6 bases). The CDR3 sequence is 11 residues long. Germline V gives CDR1 SNHLY, CDR2 FYNNEI. V lost 6 bases, J lost 10 bases, and 12 bases lay in between. CDR3 coding DNA: TGTGCCAGCAGCGGCGCCAGGGGAGCTTTCTTT. This gives the protein CASSGARGAFF.

This clonotype showed up many times. Here the CDR3 DNA reads TGCAGTGCTAGAGTCCCGGGACAGGGATCGGCCCAGCATTTT. Protein: CSARVPGQGSAQHF. V gene TRBV20-1 combines with J gene TRBJ1-5; 9 positions match TRBD1. The V segment lost 1 base and the J segment 11 bases; nucleotides outside the gene matches: 9. CDR3 length equals 14 residues. Germline V lookup: CDR1 DFQATT, CDR2 SNEGSKA (reference sequence).

This sequence joins TRBV20-1 and TRBJ2-1, with a possible D match to TRBD2 (5 bases). This CDR3 has 12 amino acids. Germline assignment: CDR1 DFQATT and CDR2 SNEGSKA (reference sequence). Trimming shortened V by 3 bases and J by 10 bases, and 13 bases separated the two germline ends. This chain's CDR3 is CSASVEGREQFF. The CDR3 region has the DNA TGCAGTGCTAGCGTTGAGGGCCGGGAGCAGTTCTTC.

This clonotype was observed a few times. The gene calls are TRBV7-9 and TRBJ2-7, with D possibly matching TRBD1 (6 bases). This CDR3 region has 14 residues. V dropped 2 bases and J dropped 2 bases, with 10 bases sitting between them. Per germline, CDR1 SEHNR and CDR2 FQNEAQ (reference sequence). CDR3 sequence (DNA): TGTGCCAGCAGCTTACGGACAGCCCCCTACGAGCAGTACTTC. Its translation is CASSLRTAPYEQYF.

About this clonotype: This may stem from a read error, because a much larger clone lies one nucleotide away. The chain links TRBV7-2 to TRBJ2-7; D gene uncertain. V was clipped by 4 bases and J by 0 bases, with 10 bases between them. The germline V gene has CDR1 SGHTA and CDR2 FQGNSA. CDR3 length: 14 amino acids. The CDR3 DNA reads as TGTGCCAGCAGCTCAGACCCGCACTCCTACGAGCAGTACTTC. It specifies CASSSDPHSYEQYF.

The chain has TRBV4-3 and TRBJ2-3, with unresolved D. CDR1 is LGHNA and CDR2 is YSLEER in the germline V gene. Trimming took 0 bases from V and 4 from J, leaving 11 bases between them. This CDR3 contains 15 residues. For the CDR3, the DNA is TGCGCCAGCAGCCAAGATTCCCTAAGGGCAGATACGCAGTATTTT. It is translated as CASSQDSLRADTQYF.

At least ten counts were recorded for this clonotype. The rearrangement joins TRBV7-6 to TRBJ1-1, with TRBD1 identical over 9 bases. This CDR3 has 16 amino acids. Germline-derived CDR1 and CDR2 are SGHVS and FNYEAQ. The trim removed 1 base at V and 2 bases at J, leaving 5 bases unmatched. The CDR3 region has the DNA TGTGCCAGCAGCTTAGATCCGACAGGGGGAAACACTGAAGCTTTCTTT. Residues: CASSLDPTGGNTEAFF. Full variable domain (missing parts from reference TRBV7-6 and TRBJ1-1): GAGVSQSPRYKVTKRGQDVALRCDPISGHVSLYWYRQALGQGPEFLTYFNYEAQQDKSGLPNDRFSAERPEGSISTLTIQRTEQRDSAMYRCASSLDPTGGNTEAFFGQGTRLTVV.

This clonotype was seen at least ten times. The gene calls are TRBV7-9 and TRBJ2-4; a weak D match, TRBD2 (5 bases). The CDR3 sequence is 12 residues long. The germline gives CDR1 SEHNR, CDR2 FQNEAQ (reference sequence). Between the trimmed V and J ends, which lost 5 bases and 10 bases, there was a span of 12 bases. The CDR3 DNA reads TGTGCCAGCAGCCCCGCGAGGGAAATTCAGTACTTC. As protein: CASSPAREIQYF.

This clonotype was picked up many times. The chain has TRBV6-5 and TRBJ2-2; D gene uncertain. The CDR3 runs 14 residues. Germline V gives CDR1 MNHEY, CDR2 SVGAGI. Trimming cost V 2 bases and J 5 bases, with 9 bases left between them. The DNA of the CDR3 is TGTGCCAGCAGTTACGGTTCAGCAACCGGGGAGCTGTTTTTT. It translates to CASSYGSATGELFF.

This clonotype was detected only a few times. V usage is TRBV7-6 and J usage is TRBJ2-5; no clear D. V was shortened by 1 base and J by 3 bases, with 12 bases between the two germline ends. CDR1 is SGHVS and CDR2 is FNYEAQ in the germline V gene. This CDR3 has 15 residues. Here the CDR3 reads CASSLDPGTEETQYF. The CDR3 DNA sequence: TGTGCCAGCAGCTTAGACCCTGGTACGGAAGAGACCCAGTACTTC.